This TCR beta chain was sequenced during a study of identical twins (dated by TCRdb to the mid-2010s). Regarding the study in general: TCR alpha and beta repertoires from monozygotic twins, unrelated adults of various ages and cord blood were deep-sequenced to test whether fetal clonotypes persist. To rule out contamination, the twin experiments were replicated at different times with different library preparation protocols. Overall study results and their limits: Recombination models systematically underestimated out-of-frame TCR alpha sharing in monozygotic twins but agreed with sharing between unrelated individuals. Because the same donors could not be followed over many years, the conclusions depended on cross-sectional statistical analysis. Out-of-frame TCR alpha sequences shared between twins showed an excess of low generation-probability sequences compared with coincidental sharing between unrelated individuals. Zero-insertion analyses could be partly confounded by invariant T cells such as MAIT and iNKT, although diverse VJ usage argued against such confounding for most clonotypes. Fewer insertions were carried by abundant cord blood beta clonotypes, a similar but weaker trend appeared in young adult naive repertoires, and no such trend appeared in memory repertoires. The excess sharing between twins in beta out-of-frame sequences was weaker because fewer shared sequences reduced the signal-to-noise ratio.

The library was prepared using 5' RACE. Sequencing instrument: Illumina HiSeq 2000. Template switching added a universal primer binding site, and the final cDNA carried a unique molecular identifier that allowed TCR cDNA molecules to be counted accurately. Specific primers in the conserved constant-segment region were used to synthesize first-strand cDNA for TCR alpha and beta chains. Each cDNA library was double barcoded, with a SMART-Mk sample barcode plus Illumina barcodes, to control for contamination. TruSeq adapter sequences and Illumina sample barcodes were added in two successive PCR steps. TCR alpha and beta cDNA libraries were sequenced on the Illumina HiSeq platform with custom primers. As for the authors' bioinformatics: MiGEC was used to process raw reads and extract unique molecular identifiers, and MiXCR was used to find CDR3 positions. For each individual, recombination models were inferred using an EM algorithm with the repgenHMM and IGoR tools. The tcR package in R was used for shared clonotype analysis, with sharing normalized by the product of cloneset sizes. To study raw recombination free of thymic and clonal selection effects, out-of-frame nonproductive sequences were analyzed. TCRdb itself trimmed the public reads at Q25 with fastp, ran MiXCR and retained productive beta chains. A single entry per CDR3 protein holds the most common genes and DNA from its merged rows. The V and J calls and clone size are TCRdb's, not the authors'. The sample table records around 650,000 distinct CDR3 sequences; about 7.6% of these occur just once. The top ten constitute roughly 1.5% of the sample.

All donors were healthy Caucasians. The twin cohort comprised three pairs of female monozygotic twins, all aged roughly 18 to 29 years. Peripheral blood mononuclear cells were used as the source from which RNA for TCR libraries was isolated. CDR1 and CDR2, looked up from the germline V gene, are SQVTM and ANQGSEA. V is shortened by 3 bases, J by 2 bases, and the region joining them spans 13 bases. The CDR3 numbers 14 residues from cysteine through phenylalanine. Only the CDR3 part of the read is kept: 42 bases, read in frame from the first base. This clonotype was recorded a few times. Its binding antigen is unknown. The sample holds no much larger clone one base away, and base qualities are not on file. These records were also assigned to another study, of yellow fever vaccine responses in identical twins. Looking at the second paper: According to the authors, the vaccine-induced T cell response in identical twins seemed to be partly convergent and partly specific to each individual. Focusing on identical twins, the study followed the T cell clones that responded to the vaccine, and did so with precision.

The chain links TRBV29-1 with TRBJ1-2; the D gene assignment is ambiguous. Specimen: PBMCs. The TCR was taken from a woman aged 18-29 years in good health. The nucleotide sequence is TGCAGCGTTGATTCCGTAGGAGGGAACTATGGCTACACCTTC. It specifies CSVDSVGGNYGYTF. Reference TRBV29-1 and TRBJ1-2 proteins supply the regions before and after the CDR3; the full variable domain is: SAVISQKPSRDICQRGTSLTIQCQVDSQVTMMFWYRQQPGQSLTLIATANQGSEATYESGFVIDKFPISRPNLTFSTLTVSNMSPEDSSIYLCSVDSVGGNYGYTFGSGTRLTVV.